This T cell receptor beta chain was retrieved from a study of blood T cell repertoires in COVID-19. This clone has a single count. Clones were read by immunoSEQ multiplex PCR, and TCRdb kept only the in-frame ones, dropping some. This sample has 93,000 or so clones; more than 85% occur once, and the top ten carry 6.2%. The sequence was collected from a human donor in a cohort sampled during active COVID-19. Sequencing used peripheral blood.

The CDR3 sequence: CASSVGTGVSYEQYF. CDR3 sequence (DNA): TGTGCCAGCAGCGTCGGGACAGGGGTAAGCTACGAGCAGTACTTC. The chain is built from TRBV5-4 and TRBJ2-7, with 10 bases identical to TRBD1. Trimming cost V 4 bases and J 3 bases; bases outside gene matches: 7. The CDR3 covers 15 residues. Germline V lookup: CDR1 SGHNT, CDR2 YYREEE (reference sequence).